Listed below are T cell receptor beta chains from one sample, sequenced in a study of cytomegalovirus exposure and HLA in healthy donors. The method was immunoSEQ multiplex PCR; TCRdb's version includes in-frame clones alone and lacks a portion of them. The sample holds roughly 150,000 clones, more than 85% seen once. The material sequenced was PBMCs. These receptors were collected from a young man in good health and CMV-seropositive. The CDR3 runs from the conserved cysteine through the conserved F or W.

TRBJ2-1 | TRBV2 | CASRSDLGNEQFF
TRBJ2-7 | TRBV27 | CASSFAGTGAYEQYF
TRBJ2-7 | TRBV6-5 | CASSVGLAGPYEQYF
TRBJ2-1 | TRBV6-1 | CASSETGYGYSNEQFF
TRBJ1-2 | TRBV30 | CAWSGDRGLYGYTF
TRBJ2-1 | TRBV2 | CASSEINGGVARNEQFF
TRBJ2-7 | TRBV7-6 | CASSGLARGGDEQYF
TRBJ2-3 | TRBV13 | CASSESPGWRSTDTQYF
TRBJ1-2 | TRBV19 | CASSMGGQGYTF
TRBJ2-1 | TRBV7-2 | CASSSSAGGIYNEQFF
TRBJ1-3 | TRBV5-1 | CASSSSAGATGNTIYF
TRBJ2-5 | TRBV5-4 | CASSLRLAGEETQYF
TRBJ2-1 | TRBV9 | CASSVTAGGYNEQFF
TRBJ2-5 | TRBV15 | CATSRGGGSGRAGETQYF
TRBJ1-4 | TRBV6-1 | CASSDDRGEEKLFF
TRBJ2-3 | TRBV5-4 | CASSSLAGGRTDTQYF
TRBJ2-7 | TRBV25-1 | CASSDPGTGTYEQYF
TRBJ1-5 | TRBV30 | CAWGIPGASNQPQHF
TRBJ2-7 | TRBV10-2 | CAVRAGDSYEQYF
TRBJ2-7 | TRBV9 | CASSVSPQGKEEQYF
TRBJ2-3 | TRBV2 | CASSETSGRADTQYF
TRBJ1-1 | TRBV7-9 | CASSKIQGENTEAFF
TRBJ1-2 | TRBV2 | CASSAGFGANYGYTF
TRBJ2-3 | TRBV29-1 | CSFSGTGGTDTQYF
TRBJ1-3 | TRBV9 | CASSAQTGGRDTIYF
TRBJ1-2 | TRBV19 | CASTPREGNYGYTF
TRBJ1-1 | TRBV9 | CASSVLSDRTEAFF
TRBJ2-2 | TRBV6-5 | CASSTGNTGELFF
TRBJ2-7 | TRBV11-2 | CASSPGTPAYEQYF
TRBJ1-1 | TRBV29-1 | CSVEDLGNTEAFF
TRBJ2-2 | TRBV6-4 | CASSPGLASPGELFF
TRBJ2-3 | TRBV2 | CASRPSGYHLDTQYF
TRBJ1-1 | TRBV27 | CASSSRQGTPGATEAFF
TRBJ2-7 | TRBV27 | CASSSLADPREQYF
TRBJ2-7 | TRBV5-4 | CASSLGPGQGYEQYF
TRBJ1-4 | TRBV10-2 | CASKPWGDGNEKLFF
TRBJ2-1 | TRBV9 | CASSPRGAGGGDEQFF
TRBJ1-5 | TRBV6-5 | CASRSLGGSNQPQHF
TRBJ2-7 | TRBV29-1 | CSAGGVSYEQYF
TRBJ2-1 | TRBV7-8 | CASSLRRLSSSQSYNEQFF
TRBJ2-2 | TRBV10-1 | CASSESGMSTGELFF
TRBJ2-7 | TRBV5-1 | CASSLSGTGAYEQYF
TRBJ2-7 | TRBV5-4 | CASNPREGDQKSF
TRBJ1-3 | TRBV9 | CASSPFALGSGNTIYF